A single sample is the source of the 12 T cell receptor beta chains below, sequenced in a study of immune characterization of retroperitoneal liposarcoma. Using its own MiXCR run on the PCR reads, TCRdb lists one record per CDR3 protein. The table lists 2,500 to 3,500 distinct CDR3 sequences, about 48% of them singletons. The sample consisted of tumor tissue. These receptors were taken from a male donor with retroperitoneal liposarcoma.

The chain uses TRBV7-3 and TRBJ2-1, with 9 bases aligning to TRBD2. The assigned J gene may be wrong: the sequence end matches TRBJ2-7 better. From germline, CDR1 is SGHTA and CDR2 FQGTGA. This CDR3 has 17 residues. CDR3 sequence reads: CASSLKASGMGTDEQYF. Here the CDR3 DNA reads TGTGCCAGCAGCTTAAAAGCTAGCGGGATGGGTACCGACGAGCAGTACTTC.

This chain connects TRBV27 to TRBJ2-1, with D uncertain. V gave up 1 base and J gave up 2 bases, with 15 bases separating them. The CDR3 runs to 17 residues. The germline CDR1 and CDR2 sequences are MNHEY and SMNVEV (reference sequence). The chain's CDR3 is CASSLYGPIGPYNEQFF. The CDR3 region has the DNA TGTGCCAGCAGTTTATATGGCCCTATAGGCCCCTACAATGAGCAGTTCTTC.

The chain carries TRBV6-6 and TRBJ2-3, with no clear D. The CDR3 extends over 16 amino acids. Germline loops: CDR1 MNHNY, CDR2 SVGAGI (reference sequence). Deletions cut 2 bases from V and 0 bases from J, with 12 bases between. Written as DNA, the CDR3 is TGTGCCAGCAGTTACGATTGGCGGTCTAGCACAGATACGCAGTATTTT. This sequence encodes CASSYDWRSSTDTQYF.

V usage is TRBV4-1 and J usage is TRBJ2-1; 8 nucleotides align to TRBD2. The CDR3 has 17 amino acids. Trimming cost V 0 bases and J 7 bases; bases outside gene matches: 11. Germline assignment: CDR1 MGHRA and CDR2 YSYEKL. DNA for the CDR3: TGCGCCAGCAGCCAAGACCTCTCCGGGAGGGCCGGGAATGAGCAGTTCTTC. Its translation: CASSQDLSGRAGNEQFF.

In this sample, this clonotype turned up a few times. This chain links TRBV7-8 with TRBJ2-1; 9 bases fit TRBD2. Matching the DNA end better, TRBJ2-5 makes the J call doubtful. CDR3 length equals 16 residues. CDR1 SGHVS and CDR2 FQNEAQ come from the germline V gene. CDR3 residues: CASSLELAGLQETQYF. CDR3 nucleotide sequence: TGTGCCAGCAGCTTAGAGCTAGCGGGATTACAAGAGACCCAGTACTTC.

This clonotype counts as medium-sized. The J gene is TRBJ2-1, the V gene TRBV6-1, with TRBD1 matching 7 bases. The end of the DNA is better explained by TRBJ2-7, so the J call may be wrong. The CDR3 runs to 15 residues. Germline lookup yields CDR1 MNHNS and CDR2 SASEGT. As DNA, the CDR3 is TGTGCCAGCAGTGAGAGTACAGGGGTCGGCTACGAGCAGTACTTC. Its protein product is CASSESTGVGYEQYF.

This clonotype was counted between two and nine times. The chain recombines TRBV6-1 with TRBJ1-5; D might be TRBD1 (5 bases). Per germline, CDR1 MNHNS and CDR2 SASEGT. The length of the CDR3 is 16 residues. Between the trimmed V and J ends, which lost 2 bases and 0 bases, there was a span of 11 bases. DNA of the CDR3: TGTGCCAGCAGTGAACCCTCAGGGATTAGCAATCAGCCCCAGCATTTT. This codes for CASSEPSGISNQPQHF.

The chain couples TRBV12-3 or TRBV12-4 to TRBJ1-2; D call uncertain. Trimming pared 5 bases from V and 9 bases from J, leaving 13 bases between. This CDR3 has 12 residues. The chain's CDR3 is CASSNQPNSYTF. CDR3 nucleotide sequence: TGTGCCAGCAGTAACCAGCCCAACAGCTACACCTTC.

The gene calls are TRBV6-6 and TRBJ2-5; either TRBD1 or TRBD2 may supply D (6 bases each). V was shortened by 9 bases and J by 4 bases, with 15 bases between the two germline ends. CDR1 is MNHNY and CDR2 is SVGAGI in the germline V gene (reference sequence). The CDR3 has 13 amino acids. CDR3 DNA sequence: TGTGCCAGTCGAAGGGGGGCCGGAGAGACCCAGTACTTC. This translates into CASRRGAGETQYF.

Here the CDR3 DNA reads TGTGCCAGCAGCCATCAGACAGGCAACAGCGGGGAGACCCAGTTCTTC. This gives the protein CASSHQTGNSGETQFF. This chain uses TRBV7-2 with TRBJ2-5; weak D call: TRBD2 (7 bases). Matching the DNA end better, TRBJ2-1 makes the J call doubtful. CDR3 length: 16 amino acids. Germline CDR1 SGHTA, CDR2 FQGNSA.

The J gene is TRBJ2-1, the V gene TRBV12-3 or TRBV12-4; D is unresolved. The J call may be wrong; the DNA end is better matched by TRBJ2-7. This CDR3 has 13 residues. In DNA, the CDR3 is TGTGCCAGCAGTTTAAGTACGTACAATGAGCAGTACTTC. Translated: CASSLSTYNEQYF.

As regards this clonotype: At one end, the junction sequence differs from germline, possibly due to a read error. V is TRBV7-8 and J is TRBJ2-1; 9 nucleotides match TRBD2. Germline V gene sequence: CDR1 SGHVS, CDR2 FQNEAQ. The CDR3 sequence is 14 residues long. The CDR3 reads CASSVAGESNEQFF. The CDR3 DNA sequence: TGTGCCAGCAGCGTAGCGGGAGAGAGCAATGAGCAGTTCTTC.